The rows below give T cell receptor beta chains drawn from one sample of a study of blood T cell repertoires in COVID-19. Data came from immunoSEQ multiplex PCR; TCRdb stores just in-frame clones and leaves some out. This table has tens of thousands of clones, 85% to 90% appearing once. Sample: peripheral blood. The receptors here all came from a man between 65 and 79 years old with active or convalescent COVID-19. Both conserved end residues are part of each CDR3. Fields, in order: clone size, V gene, CDR3 length, D gene, J gene, CDR3 protein, CDR3 DNA. The D gene is left open where the match is weak. Size values are once, few and many counts, or a class for expanded clones, and some rows have none.

abundance: -; v_gene: TRBV20-1; len: 12; d_gene: -; j_gene: TRBJ2-7; CDR3aa: CSASRSGVEQYF; CDR3nt: TGCAGTGCTAGTCGTAGCGGAGTAGAGCAGTACTTC
abundance: -; v_gene: TRBV19; len: 15; d_gene: TRBD1; j_gene: TRBJ1-2; CDR3aa: CASRPGQVADYGYTF; CDR3nt: TGTGCCAGTAGACCAGGACAGGTAGCTGACTATGGCTACACCTTC
abundance: -; v_gene: TRBV10-3; len: 14; d_gene: -; j_gene: TRBJ2-2; CDR3aa: CATGGPRDTGELFF; CDR3nt: TGTGCCACCGGAGGGCCGCGGGACACCGGGGAGCTGTTTTTT
abundance: -; v_gene: TRBV3-1/TRBV3-2; len: 14; d_gene: -; j_gene: TRBJ2-2; CDR3aa: CASSQHTNTGELFF; CDR3nt: TGTGCCAGCAGCCAACATACAAACACCGGGGAGCTGTTTTTT
abundance: -; v_gene: TRBV28; len: 12; d_gene: -; j_gene: TRBJ2-2; CDR3aa: CASRHNTGELFF; CDR3nt: TGTGCCAGCAGACATAACACCGGGGAGCTGTTTTTT
abundance: -; v_gene: TRBV12-3/TRBV12-4; len: 13; d_gene: TRBD1; j_gene: TRBJ1-2; CDR3aa: CASSFLGTDGYTF; CDR3nt: TGTGCCAGCAGTTTTTTAGGGACAGATGGCTACACCTTC
abundance: -; v_gene: TRBV28; len: 17; d_gene: TRBD2; j_gene: TRBJ2-7; CDR3aa: CASSSGTSGRNTYEQYF; CDR3nt: TGTGCCAGCAGTTCCGGGACTAGCGGGAGGAACACCTACGAGCAGTACTTC
abundance: -; v_gene: TRBV4-3; len: 15; d_gene: -; j_gene: TRBJ1-6; CDR3aa: CASSQEFENNSPLHF; CDR3nt: TGCGCCAGCAGCCAAGAGTTTGAGAATAATTCACCCCTCCACTTT
abundance: -; v_gene: TRBV7-2; len: 15; d_gene: TRBD1; j_gene: TRBJ2-5; CDR3aa: CASSPRTGGGETQYF; CDR3nt: TGTGCCAGCAGCCCGAGGACAGGAGGCGGTGAGACCCAGTACTTC
abundance: -; v_gene: TRBV9; len: 14; d_gene: TRBD1; j_gene: TRBJ1-3; CDR3aa: CASSLRWTGNTIYF; CDR3nt: TGTGCCAGCAGCCTTCGATGGACAGGGAACACCATATATTTT
abundance: -; v_gene: TRBV9; len: 15; d_gene: TRBD1; j_gene: TRBJ1-3; CDR3aa: CASSVASRTGGTIYF; CDR3nt: TGTGCCAGCAGCGTAGCTTCCCGGACAGGAGGGACCATATATTTT
abundance: once; v_gene: TRBV5-3; len: 12; d_gene: -; j_gene: TRBJ2-6; CDR3aa: CATYSGANVLTF; CDR3nt: TGTGCCACCTACTCTGGGGCCAACGTCCTGACTTTC
abundance: -; v_gene: TRBV5-4; len: 13; d_gene: -; j_gene: TRBJ1-6; CDR3aa: CATTHRPNSPLHF; CDR3nt: TGTGCCACCACGCACAGGCCCAATTCACCCCTCCACTTT
abundance: -; v_gene: TRBV28; len: 16; d_gene: TRBD2; j_gene: TRBJ2-1; CDR3aa: CASSLSASGISREQFF; CDR3nt: TGTGCCAGCAGTTTATCGGCTAGCGGGATATCCCGTGAGCAGTTCTTC
abundance: -; v_gene: TRBV6-2/TRBV6-3; len: 15; d_gene: TRBD2; j_gene: TRBJ2-7; CDR3aa: CASSLTSGRGYEQYF; CDR3nt: TGTGCCAGCAGTCTGACTAGCGGGAGGGGGTACGAGCAGTACTTC
abundance: -; v_gene: TRBV14; len: 14; d_gene: TRBD1; j_gene: TRBJ1-1; CDR3aa: CASSPLTGSTEAFF; CDR3nt: TGTGCCAGCAGCCCCCTGACAGGGTCCACTGAAGCTTTCTTT
abundance: -; v_gene: TRBV28; len: 14; d_gene: TRBD1; j_gene: TRBJ1-2; CDR3aa: CASIQTGALYGYTF; CDR3nt: TGTGCCAGCATCCAGACAGGGGCCCTCTATGGCTACACCTTC
abundance: -; v_gene: TRBV19; len: 14; d_gene: -; j_gene: TRBJ1-5; CDR3aa: CASRHSLREQPQHF; CDR3nt: TGTGCCAGTAGGCATTCATTGAGAGAGCAGCCCCAGCATTTT
abundance: -; v_gene: TRBV18; len: 17; d_gene: -; j_gene: TRBJ1-1; CDR3aa: CASSPNTHINGYTEAFF; CDR3nt: TGTGCCAGCTCACCCAACACACACATCAACGGGTACACTGAAGCTTTCTTT
abundance: once; v_gene: TRBV4-1; len: 17; d_gene: -; j_gene: TRBJ2-7; CDR3aa: CASSLYWTPDSTYEQYF; CDR3nt: TGCGCCAGCAGCCTATACTGGACTCCGGACTCCACCTACGAGCAGTACTTC
abundance: -; v_gene: TRBV7-6; len: 14; d_gene: TRBD1; j_gene: TRBJ1-1; CDR3aa: CASSAQQGLTEAFF; CDR3nt: TGTGCCAGCAGCGCCCAACAGGGGCTCACTGAAGCTTTCTTT
abundance: -; v_gene: TRBV19; len: 16; d_gene: -; j_gene: TRBJ1-3; CDR3aa: CASSISGTSSGNTIYF; CDR3nt: TGTGCCAGTAGTATTTCGGGTACCTCCTCTGGAAACACCATATATTTT
abundance: -; v_gene: TRBV24-1; len: 15; d_gene: TRBD2; j_gene: TRBJ2-1; CDR3aa: CATTATSGRLDEQFF; CDR3nt: TGTGCCACCACCGCGACTAGCGGGAGGTTGGATGAGCAGTTCTTC
abundance: once; v_gene: TRBV5-5; len: 15; d_gene: -; j_gene: TRBJ1-2; CDR3aa: CASSIDGTGTYGYTF; CDR3nt: TGTGCCAGCAGCATTGATGGCACAGGGACCTATGGCTACACCTTC
abundance: -; v_gene: TRBV28; len: 16; d_gene: TRBD1; j_gene: TRBJ1-2; CDR3aa: CASSLGQGALGYGYTF; CDR3nt: TGTGCCAGCAGTCTGGGACAGGGGGCGCTGGGCTATGGCTACACCTTC
abundance: -; v_gene: TRBV28; len: 16; d_gene: -; j_gene: TRBJ2-7; CDR3aa: CASSFHGGGPQGEQYF; CDR3nt: TGTGCCAGCAGTTTTCACGGGGGAGGCCCCCAGGGAGAGCAGTACTTC
abundance: -; v_gene: TRBV2; len: 11; d_gene: -; j_gene: TRBJ1-1; CDR3aa: CASSEGLEAFF; CDR3nt: TGTGCCAGCAGTGAAGGGCTGGAAGCTTTCTTT
abundance: -; v_gene: TRBV9; len: 13; d_gene: TRBD1; j_gene: TRBJ2-3; CDR3aa: CASSTGPGDTQYF; CDR3nt: TGTGCCAGCTCGACAGGGCCCGGAGATACGCAGTATTTT
abundance: -; v_gene: TRBV30; len: 17; d_gene: TRBD1; j_gene: TRBJ1-2; CDR3aa: CAWSPRPGQEANYGYTF; CDR3nt: TGTGCCTGGAGCCCTCGCCCGGGACAGGAAGCTAACTATGGCTACACCTTC
abundance: few; v_gene: TRBV5-1; len: 14; d_gene: -; j_gene: TRBJ2-2; CDR3aa: CASSLGGPDGELFF; CDR3nt: TGCGCCAGCAGCTTGGGTGGGCCGGACGGGGAGCTGTTTTTT
abundance: -; v_gene: TRBV19; len: 15; d_gene: TRBD1; j_gene: TRBJ1-2; CDR3aa: CASSIARGQNYGYTF; CDR3nt: TGTGCCAGTAGTATAGCTCGGGGACAGAACTATGGCTACACCTTC
abundance: -; v_gene: TRBV23-1; len: 15; d_gene: TRBD1; j_gene: TRBJ2-1; CDR3aa: CASSPHRGVYNEQFF; CDR3nt: TGCGCCAGCAGCCCACACAGGGGCGTATACAATGAGCAGTTCTTC
abundance: -; v_gene: TRBV7-9; len: 13; d_gene: -; j_gene: TRBJ2-1; CDR3aa: CASSLAYYNEQFF; CDR3nt: TGTGCCAGCAGCTTAGCCTACTACAATGAGCAGTTCTTC
abundance: -; v_gene: TRBV5-1; len: 14; d_gene: -; j_gene: TRBJ2-2; CDR3aa: CASSQGPNTGELFF; CDR3nt: TGCGCCAGCAGTCAGGGTCCGAACACCGGGGAGCTGTTTTTT
abundance: once; v_gene: TRBV5-1; len: 21; d_gene: TRBD2; j_gene: TRBJ2-1; CDR3aa: CASSRLPGTSGRAGGFDEQFF; CDR3nt: TGCGCCAGCAGCCGACTCCCCGGGACTAGCGGGAGGGCCGGGGGGTTTGATGAGCAGTTCTTC
abundance: -; v_gene: TRBV9; len: 15; d_gene: TRBD1; j_gene: TRBJ2-1; CDR3aa: CASTLQGSSYNEQFF; CDR3nt: TGTGCCAGCACCCTACAGGGGTCCTCCTACAATGAGCAGTTCTTC
abundance: -; v_gene: TRBV19; len: 14; d_gene: -; j_gene: TRBJ2-2; CDR3aa: CASSIGGESGELFF; CDR3nt: TGTGCCAGTAGTATAGGGGGGGAATCCGGGGAGCTGTTTTTT
abundance: -; v_gene: TRBV18; len: 15; d_gene: TRBD1; j_gene: TRBJ2-7; CDR3aa: CASSPTGTGMYEQYF; CDR3nt: TGTGCCAGCTCACCAACTGGGACAGGAATGTACGAGCAGTACTTC
abundance: -; v_gene: TRBV29-1; len: 12; d_gene: TRBD1; j_gene: TRBJ2-2; CDR3aa: CSAGQGGRELFF; CDR3nt: TGCAGCGCGGGACAGGGGGGCCGGGAGCTGTTTTTT
abundance: -; v_gene: TRBV28; len: 14; d_gene: -; j_gene: TRBJ1-2; CDR3aa: CASSFRASLRGYTF; CDR3nt: TGTGCCAGCAGTTTCAGGGCCTCGTTGAGAGGCTACACCTTC
abundance: -; v_gene: TRBV7-2; len: 18; d_gene: TRBD1; j_gene: TRBJ1-1; CDR3aa: CASSRSLYGTGIGTEAFF; CDR3nt: TGTGCCAGCAGCCGTAGTTTGTATGGGACAGGGATCGGCACTGAAGCTTTCTTT
abundance: -; v_gene: TRBV15; len: 14; d_gene: TRBD1; j_gene: TRBJ1-1; CDR3aa: CATSRVDRGAEAFF; CDR3nt: TGTGCCACCAGCAGAGTGGACAGGGGGGCTGAAGCTTTCTTT
abundance: -; v_gene: TRBV29-1; len: 14; d_gene: -; j_gene: TRBJ1-5; CDR3aa: CSVETTASGQPQHF; CDR3nt: TGCAGCGTTGAGACGACGGCTAGCGGTCAGCCCCAGCATTTT
abundance: few; v_gene: TRBV19; len: 14; d_gene: -; j_gene: TRBJ1-6; CDR3aa: CASRPGLYNSPLHF; CDR3nt: TGTGCCAGTCGCCCCGGACTCTATAATTCACCCCTCCACTTT
abundance: -; v_gene: TRBV10-1; len: 11; d_gene: -; j_gene: TRBJ2-7; CDR3aa: CATSLTYEQYF; CDR3nt: TGCGCCACCTCCCTAACCTACGAGCAGTACTTC
abundance: -; v_gene: TRBV5-1; len: 14; d_gene: TRBD1; j_gene: TRBJ2-1; CDR3aa: CASSSGTGANEQFF; CDR3nt: TGCGCCAGCAGCTCGGGGACAGGGGCAAATGAGCAGTTCTTC
abundance: -; v_gene: TRBV19; len: 15; d_gene: TRBD1; j_gene: TRBJ1-1; CDR3aa: CASSTRQGVNTEAFF; CDR3nt: TGTGCCAGTAGTACTCGACAGGGGGTTAACACTGAAGCTTTCTTT
abundance: once; v_gene: TRBV5-1; len: 17; d_gene: TRBD2; j_gene: TRBJ2-3; CDR3aa: CASSSGTSGPSTDTQYF; CDR3nt: TGCGCCAGCTCCTCCGGGACTAGCGGACCTAGCACAGATACGCAGTATTTT
abundance: -; v_gene: TRBV4-3; len: 16; d_gene: TRBD2; j_gene: TRBJ2-3; CDR3aa: CASSQGHGGGTDTQYF; CDR3nt: TGCGCCAGCAGCCAAGGGCACGGGGGGGGAACAGATACGCAGTATTTT
abundance: -; v_gene: TRBV6-2/TRBV6-3; len: 12; d_gene: -; j_gene: TRBJ1-5; CDR3aa: CASSARGQPQHF; CDR3nt: TGTGCCAGCAGTGCCCGGGGGCAGCCCCAGCATTTT